This T cell receptor beta chain was captured by sequencing in a study of cytomegalovirus exposure and HLA in healthy donors. Study in general: There were a few hundred genotyped donors. Of these, roughly 86% fell in the genetic ancestry cluster associated with self-reported Caucasian donors.

Primers for the PCR totalled 60 Vbeta and 13 Jbeta. Sequencing was performed with immunoSEQ multiplex PCR; in TCRdb, only in-frame clones are kept and a portion is missing. In the table there are some 120,000 clones, over 8% of which are singletons. Per the germline V gene, CDR1 is SGHTA and CDR2 is FQGNSA. CDR3 length: 15 residues. Trimming cost V 2 bases and J 6 bases; bases outside gene matches: 8. The sequence was collected from a man between 40 and 49 years old in good health and CMV-seronegative. The rearrangement links TRBV7-2 to TRBJ2-3; 7 bases line up with TRBD2. Sequenced material: PBMCs. CDR3 sequence (DNA): TGTGCCAGCAGCTTATACAGCGGGGCGGCGGATACGCAGTATTTT. As protein: CASSLYSGAADTQYF.